This T cell receptor beta chain was sequenced during a study of CD4+ T cells in melanoma. This table comes from immunoSEQ multiplex PCR, and its TCRdb copy is limited to in-frame clones, with some not included. The repertoire holds 55,000 or so clones, roughly three quarters seen once, with 4.5% to 5.5% in the top ten. Material for sequencing was tumor tissue. The source is a human donor with melanoma.

The CDR3 DNA sequence: TGTGCCAGTAGTACCAGCGGGGGGGGTTCAGATACGCAGTATTTT. Residues: CASSTSGGGSDTQYF. The V gene is TRBV19, the J gene TRBJ2-3, with TRBD2 identical over 10 bases. The CDR3 consists of 15 residues. The germline CDR1 and CDR2 sequences are LNHDA and SQIVND (reference sequence). The trim removed 4 bases at V and 4 bases at J, leaving 5 bases unmatched.